This TCR beta chain stems from a study of early T cells in non-severe SARS-CoV-2 infection. The CDR3 sequence is 16 residues long. Germline loops: CDR1 SEHNR, CDR2 FQNEAQ (reference sequence). V was clipped by 2 bases and J by 2 bases, with 15 bases between them. Unique molecular identifiers tagged individual cDNA molecules. TCRdb reprocessed the 5' RACE reads with MiXCR, giving one entry per CDR3 protein. The table includes tens of thousands of distinct CDR3 sequences, roughly a tenth detected once. Sequencing used whole blood. The rearrangement joins TRBV7-9 to TRBJ1-1; D might be TRBD1 (5 bases). The origin of this receptor is an adult who was a healthcare worker with PCR-confirmed SARS-CoV-2 infection or an uninfected control (not recorded which). CDR3 in amino acids: CASSLLRDGLNTEAFF. The CDR3 DNA sequence: TGTGCCAGCAGCTTACTCCGGGACGGGTTAAACACTGAAGCTTTCTTT.